A single sample is the source of the 30 T cell receptor beta chains below, sequenced in a study of human CD8 memory T cell subsets. UMI-labeled 5' RACE was the method by which TCR beta libraries were made. TCRdb reworked the 5' RACE reads into one entry per CDR3 protein, no DNA. The sample is made up of some 7,500 distinct CDR3 sequences, and the top ten hold around a quarter of it. Material: CD8+ T cells from PBMCs. The receptors derive from a human donor in good health.

The chain employs TRBV5-1 and TRBJ2-3; without DNA, the TCRdb call of TRBD2 cannot be checked. Germline V gene lookup returns CDR1 SGHRS and CDR2 YFSETQ. There are 12 residues in the CDR3. CDR3 residues: CASSGEVDTQYF. Variable domain in full (rest from reference TRBV5-1 and TRBJ2-3): KAGVTQTPRYLIKTRGQQVTLSCSPISGHRSVSWYQQTPGQGLQFLFEYFSETQRNKGNFPGRFSGRQFSNSRSEMNVSTLELGDSALYLCASSGEVDTQYFGPGTRLTVL.

The chain is built from TRBV27 and TRBJ1-5. This CDR3 comprises 14 residues. The germline V gene has CDR1 MNHEY and CDR2 SMNVEV (reference sequence). CDR3 sequence: CASSQGAGNQPQHF.

Frequency places this clonotype as medium-sized. The V gene is TRBV12-3 or TRBV12-4, the J gene TRBJ2-3; there is no DNA to check the TCRdb D call of TRBD2. This CDR3 has 16 amino acids. The CDR3 reads CASIRLAGGRADTQYF.

This chain uses TRBV20-1 with TRBJ2-3; TCRdb's D call of TRBD1 is untestable without DNA. This CDR3 has 13 amino acids. Germline assignment: CDR1 DFQATT and CDR2 SNEGSKA (reference sequence). CDR3 sequence: CSADTGDTDTQYF.

Judged by frequency, this clonotype is medium-sized. The genes are TRBV29-1 and TRBJ1-1; TCRdb names TRBD1, which stays unverified in the absence of DNA. The length of the CDR3 is 18 residues. Germline CDR1 SQVTM, CDR2 ANQGSEA. The CDR3 sequence is CSVDPDRSTSQMNTEAFF.

The V and J genes are TRBV13 and TRBJ2-1. The CDR3 covers 13 residues. CDR1 and CDR2 from the germline V gene are PRHDT and FYEKMQ (reference sequence). CDR3 protein: CASSTSSYNEQFF. The full variable domain, in which reference TRBV13 and TRBJ2-1 provide the parts outside the CDR3, is AAGVIQSPRHLIKEKRETATLKCYPIPRHDTVYWYQQGPGQDPQFLISFYEKMQSDKGSIPDRFSAQQFSDYHSELNMSSLELGDSALYFCASSTSSYNEQFFGPGTRLTVL.

The chain joins TRBV20-1 to TRBJ2-2. CDR1 is DFQATT, CDR2 SNEGSKA, per germline (reference sequence). The CDR3 loop spans 13 amino acids. CDR3 residues: CSATTPNTGELFF.

The chain is built from TRBV28 and TRBJ1-5; TCRdb selects TRBD1, and the lack of DNA leaves this call unchecked. CDR1 is MDHEN, CDR2 SYDVKM, per germline. This CDR3 is built from 18 residues. CDR3 residues: CASSPAVHGRWSNQPQHF.

The V call is TRBV29-1, the J call TRBJ2-7; TCRdb outputs TRBD1, but without DNA this stays unchecked. The CDR3 contains 15 residues. Germline CDR1 reads SQVTM; CDR2 reads ANQGSEA. The CDR3 sequence: CSVEVPGQGVNEQYF.

According to its frequency, this clonotype is large. The chain carries TRBV20-1 and TRBJ1-1; TCRdb indicates TRBD1, and absent DNA this call remains unverified. The CDR3 is 15 residues long. Germline assignment: CDR1 DFQATT and CDR2 SNEGSKA (reference sequence). CDR3 loop: CSAILNRVMDTEAFF.

V is TRBV18 and J is TRBJ2-7; TCRdb's D call of TRBD1 is untestable without DNA. This CDR3 spans 15 amino acids. Germline values: CDR1 KGHSH, CDR2 LQKENI. The CDR3 reads CASSPTGRLLYEQYF.

This sequence joins TRBV7-9 and TRBJ2-1; TCRdb indicates TRBD2, and absent DNA this call remains unverified. Germline V gene data show CDR1 as SEHNR and CDR2 as FQNEAQ (reference sequence). The CDR3 consists of 15 residues. The CDR3 sequence: CASSRVAGGGNEQFF.

The chain uses TRBV11-3 and TRBJ2-5; there is no DNA to check the TCRdb D call of TRBD1. The germline CDR1 and CDR2 sequences are SGHNT and YENEEA. The CDR3 extends over 16 amino acids. The chain's CDR3 is CASSSRDGMMTETQYF.

V gene TRBV29-1 combines with J gene TRBJ2-7; TCRdb's D call, TRBD1, is unchecked because there is no DNA. Germline-derived CDR1 and CDR2 are SQVTM and ANQGSEA. CDR3 length equals 13 residues. CDR3 sequence: CSVDRLGTYEQYF.

The chain links TRBV30 to TRBJ1-6; no DNA is available, so the TRBD1 call from TCRdb remains unchecked. The CDR3 is made up of 16 amino acids. Germline assignment: CDR1 GTSNPN and CDR2 SVGIG (reference sequence). This chain's CDR3 is CASEGGAGPYNSPLHF.

This CDR3 reads CASVAGQKNTGELFF. The chain employs TRBV6-2 or TRBV6-3 and TRBJ2-2; as DNA is missing, the TRBD1 call by TCRdb cannot be tested. Per the germline V gene, CDR1 is MNHEY and CDR2 is SVGEGT. This CDR3 spans 15 amino acids.

The chain has TRBV29-1 and TRBJ2-7; TCRdb selects TRBD2, and the lack of DNA leaves this call unchecked. The CDR3 has 13 amino acids. The germline gives CDR1 SQVTM, CDR2 ANQGSEA. The CDR3 is CSVGGRALYEQYF.

The V gene is TRBV5-5, the J gene TRBJ2-3; without DNA, the TCRdb call of TRBD2 cannot be checked. Per germline, CDR1 SGHKS and CDR2 YYEKEE (reference sequence). This CDR3 contains 18 residues. Here the CDR3 reads CASSQHPTSGSYTDTQYF.

The chain uses TRBV13 and TRBJ1-2; TCRdb's D gene call, TRBD1, goes unchecked for lack of DNA. CDR1 is PRHDT, CDR2 FYEKMQ, per germline (reference sequence). This CDR3 is 16 amino acids long. CDR3 amino acids: CASSLQGTGNLDGYTF.

The chain links TRBV6-5 to TRBJ2-7; TCRdb designates TRBD1, a call that cannot be tested without DNA. The CDR3 extends over 13 amino acids. CDR1 and CDR2 from the germline V gene are MNHEY and SVGAGI. The CDR3 reads CASIDRENYEQYF.

The chain carries TRBV6-5 and TRBJ2-5. Germline V gene lookup returns CDR1 MNHEY and CDR2 SVGAGI. The CDR3 length is 11 residues. The CDR3 is CASSSRGTQYF.

The rearrangement links TRBV9 to TRBJ1-1. Germline CDR1 and CDR2: SGDLS and YYNGEE. CDR3 length: 12 residues. The chain's CDR3 is CASSVGGNEAFF.

This clonotype ranks as medium-sized in terms of frequency. The gene calls are TRBV28 and TRBJ2-7; TCRdb gives TRBD1 as the D gene, but with no DNA this cannot be confirmed. The CDR3 contains 17 residues. Germline V CDR1 and CDR2: MDHEN, SYDVKM. CDR3 sequence: CASGYPNAGQGVDEQYF.

This clonotype shows up as medium-sized by frequency. The CDR3 spells CASSPGQDNYGYTF. The V call is TRBV9, the J call TRBJ1-2; TCRdb's D gene call, TRBD1, goes unchecked for lack of DNA. CDR3 length equals 14 residues. The germline CDR1 and CDR2 sequences are SGDLS and YYNGEE.

This chain connects TRBV7-9 to TRBJ1-1; TCRdb lists TRBD1, though no DNA is available to test this call. This CDR3 is 15 amino acids long. Germline CDR1 SEHNR, CDR2 FQNEAQ (reference sequence). The CDR3 sequence: CASSLWQGSNTEAFF.

The V and J genes are TRBV12-3 or TRBV12-4 and TRBJ1-1. This CDR3 is built from 14 residues. The CDR3 region is CASSYGRGRTEAFF.

This chain links TRBV19 with TRBJ1-6; the D call from TCRdb, TRBD1, cannot be confirmed without DNA. Per germline, CDR1 LNHDA and CDR2 SQIVND (reference sequence). CDR3 length: 13 amino acids. CDR3: CASDRGSNSPLHF.

This clonotype shows up as medium-sized by frequency. The chain employs TRBV7-9 and TRBJ2-5. CDR1 SEHNR and CDR2 FQNEAQ come from the germline V gene (reference sequence). This CDR3 contains 11 residues. This CDR3 is CASSLTETQYF.

CDR3 region: CASSLGGRAEAFF. V and J are TRBV5-1 and TRBJ1-1. CDR1 is SGHRS, CDR2 YFSETQ, per germline. There are 13 residues in the CDR3.

CDR3 sequence: CASNPGQGEETQYF. The J gene is TRBJ2-5, the V gene TRBV2; TCRdb picks TRBD1, but there is no DNA to check that call. The CDR3 has 14 amino acids. Germline V CDR1 and CDR2: SNHLY, FYNNEI.